This note documents a single T cell receptor (beta chain) sequence. Its specificity is not known. These data originate in a study of spatial heterogeneity in lung cancer. On the study more broadly: Sequence detection consistently recorded a greater number of beta-chain than alpha-chain sequences.

Regarding time point: sample taken at primary tumor resection. Sequencing covered unsorted whole RNA taken from tumor, nontumor lung or frozen PBMC. The donor population consisted of more than 55 patients with untreated, early-stage non-small cell lung cancer. General study results and limits: TCRs found ubiquitously expanded in tumor appeared in blood more at resection than at follow-up.

Unique molecular identifiers tagged every individual TCR cDNA molecule. A single record per CDR3 protein comes from TCRdb applying MiXCR to the 5' RACE reads. The top ten hold about 7.1% of the sample, which has more than 85,000 distinct CDR3 sequences, roughly 10% seen once. Looked up from germline, CDR1 is SGHNT and CDR2 is YYREEE (reference sequence). Unmatched junction bases numbered 7, after V lost 4 bases and J lost 2 bases. This CDR3 is built from 15 residues. This TCR was sampled from a male donor with early-stage non-small cell lung cancer. The V and J genes are TRBV5-4 and TRBJ2-7; 9 bases agree with TRBD1. The source material was PBMCs, sampled at surgery. The CDR3 DNA is TGTGCCAGCAGCCATCCGGGACAGGGCCCCTACGAGCAGTACTTC. It encodes CASSHPGQGPYEQYF.